This T cell receptor (beta chain) was captured by sequencing in a study of PD-1 blockade in classical Hodgkin lymphoma. Turning to this clone: Its antigen is as yet unknown.

The V gene lost 1 base and the J gene lost 0 bases, with 10 bases spanning the gap. Germline-derived CDR1 and CDR2 are MNHNS and SASEGT. There are 15 residues in the CDR3. Data came from immunoSEQ multiplex PCR; TCRdb stores just in-frame clones and leaves some out. The sample yields around 2,000 clones, 70% to 85% seen once. Time point of the sample: newly diagnosed, previously untreated cHL patient sample. After thawing, PBMCs were subjected to magnetic negative selection to isolate CD8+ T cells. General observations from the study: With respect to the repertoire differences, their causes, possibly disease activity or prior therapy, remain undefined.

The sample comprised CD8+ T cells from blood. The TCR comes from a human donor with classical Hodgkin lymphoma. The rearrangement uses TRBV6-1 and TRBJ2-7, with TRBD1 as a possible D gene (6 bases). As DNA, the CDR3 is TGTGCCAGCAGTGAAGTCCAGGGGAGCTCCTACGAGCAGTACTTC. This gives the protein CASSEVQGSSYEQYF.